These 5 T cell receptor beta chains were sequenced from one sample in a study of T cell responses to AZD1222 COVID-19 vaccine. The table came from immunoSEQ multiplex PCR; TCRdb's copy has only in-frame clones and leaves some out. Of roughly 150,000 clones in the sample, approximately 95% were seen once. The starting material was peripheral blood, obtained 28 days after the second AZD1222 dose. The receptors here all came from an adult who received the AZD1222 COVID-19 vaccine.

The DNA of the CDR3 is TGTGCCAGCAGTTTTAGGGAGGGTCAGGATACGCAGTATTTT. Translation gives CASSFREGQDTQYF. The chain employs TRBV27 and TRBJ2-3, with 7 bases fitting TRBD2. Unmatched junction bases numbered 6, after V lost 3 bases and J lost 6 bases. Germline-derived CDR1 and CDR2 are MNHEY and SMNVEV (reference sequence). CDR3 size: 14 residues.

The chain carries TRBV4-3 and TRBJ1-2; D possibly corresponds to TRBD1 (5 bases). Trimming took 1 base from V and 4 from J, leaving 13 bases between them. Germline V gives CDR1 LGHNA, CDR2 YSLEER. The CDR3 covers 15 residues. For the CDR3, the DNA is TGCGCCAGCAGCCAAGTCGGGGGGGGTGGCTATGGCTACACCTTC. The encoded protein is CASSQVGGGGYGYTF.

The rearrangement uses TRBV19 and TRBJ2-7; TRBD2 matches at 10 bases. V lost 3 bases to trimming and J lost 5 bases; unmatched junction nucleotides: 4. Looked up from germline, CDR1 is LNHDA and CDR2 is SQIVND (reference sequence). This CDR3 comprises 14 residues. DNA of the CDR3: TGTGCCAGTAGTATGCCTAGCGGGGGTAACGAGCAGTACTTC. Translated, it gives CASSMPSGGNEQYF.

The gene calls are TRBV4-1 and TRBJ2-7; 12 nucleotides line up with TRBD1. CDR1 and CDR2 from the germline V gene are MGHRA and YSYEKL. V shed 2 bases, J shed 12 bases, and the junction held 8 bases outside the gene matches. The CDR3 is 14 amino acids. CDR3 residues: CASSQLIGTGGLYF. The CDR3 DNA sequence: TGCGCCAGCAGCCAACTTATCGGGACAGGGGGCCTGTACTTC.

The V call is TRBV19, the J call TRBJ1-1; D uncertain. Germline V gene lookup returns CDR1 LNHDA and CDR2 SQIVND (reference sequence). V was trimmed by 1 base and J by 1 base, leaving 7 bases between them. The CDR3 loop spans 14 amino acids. The CDR3 loop reads CASSIGSANTEAFF. CDR3 nucleotides: TGTGCCAGTAGTATAGGATCAGCGAACACTGAAGCTTTCTTT.